This TCR beta chain was captured in a study of CD8 T cells in Susac syndrome. Germline V lookup: CDR1 KGHDR, CDR2 SFDVKD. The CDR3 sequence is 15 residues long. J lost 6 bases, V lost 2 bases, and 6 bases had no gene match. Roughly 0.45 to 1 ug RNA was reverse transcribed with random hexamers. TCRdb passed the immunoSEQ multiplex PCR reads through MiXCR, listing each CDR3 protein once. The sample lists 170,000 or so distinct CDR3 sequences, about 94% occurring once. The chain carries TRBV24-1 and TRBJ1-2; 9 bases align to TRBD1. Sequencing was carried out using CD4+ T cells from PBMCs. The TCR originated in a human donor with multiple sclerosis. The CDR3 loop reads CATSDSRQGGDGYTF. CDR3 coding DNA: TGTGCCACCAGTGATTCCCGACAGGGGGGAGATGGCTACACCTTC.